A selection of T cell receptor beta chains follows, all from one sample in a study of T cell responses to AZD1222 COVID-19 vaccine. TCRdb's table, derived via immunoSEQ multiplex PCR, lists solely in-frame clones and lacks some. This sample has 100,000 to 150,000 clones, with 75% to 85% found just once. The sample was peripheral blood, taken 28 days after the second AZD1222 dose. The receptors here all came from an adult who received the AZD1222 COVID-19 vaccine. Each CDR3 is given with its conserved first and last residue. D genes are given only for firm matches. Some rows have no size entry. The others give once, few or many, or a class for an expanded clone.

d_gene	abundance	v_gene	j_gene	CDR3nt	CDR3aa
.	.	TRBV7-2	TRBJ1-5	TGTGCCAGCAGCTTACTGGGGCAGGGAGGCCAGCCCCAGCATTTT	CASSLLGQGGQPQHF
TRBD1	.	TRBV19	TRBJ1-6	TGTGCCAGTAGGAGGGACAGGGAATCATATGATTCACCCCTCCACTTT	CASRRDRESYDSPLHF
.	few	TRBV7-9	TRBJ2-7	TGTGCCAGCAGCTTTAAGGACTACACCTACGAGCAGTACTTC	CASSFKDYTYEQYF
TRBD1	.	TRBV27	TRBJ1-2	TGTGCCAGCAGTTCCGGACAGGTGAAAAACTATGGCTACACCTTC	CASSSGQVKNYGYTF
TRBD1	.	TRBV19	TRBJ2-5	TGTGCCAGTAGTGCAACAGGGGATTCGGAGACCCAGTACTTC	CASSATGDSETQYF
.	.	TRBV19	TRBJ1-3	TGTGCCAGTCGAGAGAGGGGATCCGGAAACACCATATATTTT	CASRERGSGNTIYF
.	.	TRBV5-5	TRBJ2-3	TGTGCCAGCACCCCACAGGGTCAGGTCATGGATACGCAGTATTTT	CASTPQGQVMDTQYF
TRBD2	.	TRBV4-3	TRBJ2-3	TGCGCCAGCAGCCAAGATCCTACTAGCGGGGTAACTAGCACAGATACGCAGTATTTT	CASSQDPTSGVTSTDTQYF
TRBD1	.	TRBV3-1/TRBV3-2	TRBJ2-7	TGTGCCAGCAGCCAGAGGGACAGGGAGCCAGCGCAGTACTTC	CASSQRDREPAQYF
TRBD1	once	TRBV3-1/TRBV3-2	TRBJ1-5	TGTGCCAGCAGCCGTGGACAGGGGGTTGAGCCCCAGCATTTT	CASSRGQGVEPQHF
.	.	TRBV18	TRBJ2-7	TGTGCCAGCTCACCACCCGTAACAGTACCTACCTACGAGCAGTACTTC	CASSPPVTVPTYEQYF
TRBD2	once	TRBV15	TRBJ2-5	TGTGCCACTGAGCGGGGGGGCAAGGAAGAGACCCAGTACTTC	CATERGGKEETQYF
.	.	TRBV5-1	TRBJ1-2	TGCGCCAGCAGCTTTAGTTCCGGCTATGGCTACACCTTC	CASSFSSGYGYTF
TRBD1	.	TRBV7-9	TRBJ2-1	TGTGCCAGCAGCTTAGACGGTTACAGGGGAATGGATGAGCAGTTCTTC	CASSLDGYRGMDEQFF
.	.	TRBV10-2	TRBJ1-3	TGCGCCAGCAGTGAGCAGGGCCATTCCCGCTCTGGAAACACCATATATTTT	CASSEQGHSRSGNTIYF
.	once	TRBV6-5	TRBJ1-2	TGTGCCAGCAGTTACAGGGAGGGGCCAGGCTATGGCTACACCTTC	CASSYREGPGYGYTF
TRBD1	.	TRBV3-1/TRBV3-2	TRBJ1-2	TGTGCCAGCAGCCGGTCCGACAGGGAACCCATAAGTGGCTACACCTTC	CASSRSDREPISGYTF
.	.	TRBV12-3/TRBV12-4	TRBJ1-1	TGTGCCAGCAGCAACCGCGGCACTGAAGCTTTCTTT	CASSNRGTEAFF
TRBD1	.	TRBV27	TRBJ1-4	TGTGCCACCGGGACAGGGGGCTATGAAAAACTGTTTTTT	CATGTGGYEKLFF
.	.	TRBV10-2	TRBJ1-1	TGCGCCAGCAGTGAGTTTGGCGGACCGAACACTGAAGCTTTCTTT	CASSEFGGPNTEAFF
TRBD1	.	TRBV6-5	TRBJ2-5	TGTGCCAGCAGTTACTGGGACAGGGAAGAGACCCAGTACTTC	CASSYWDREETQYF
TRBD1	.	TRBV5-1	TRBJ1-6	TGCGCCAGCAGCCCCGGGACAGGAGTGAATTCACCCCTCCACTTT	CASSPGTGVNSPLHF
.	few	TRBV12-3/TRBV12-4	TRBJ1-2	TGTGCCAGCAGCGCAGGGTTGGCTGGCTACACCTTC	CASSAGLAGYTF
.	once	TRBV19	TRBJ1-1	TGTGCCAGTATCCAGATGGTCTCAGGGAACCAAGCTTTCTTT	CASIQMVSGNQAFF
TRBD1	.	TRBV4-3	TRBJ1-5	TGCGCCAGCAGCCAAATCCAGGGGGGTCGTCAGCCCCAGCATTTT	CASSQIQGGRQPQHF
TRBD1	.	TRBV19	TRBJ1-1	TGTGCCAGTAGGCGGGACAGGGGCAACACTGAAGCTTTCTTT	CASRRDRGNTEAFF
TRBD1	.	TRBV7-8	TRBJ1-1	TGTGCCAGCAGCCCCGGACAGGACGACACTGAAGCTTTCTTT	CASSPGQDDTEAFF
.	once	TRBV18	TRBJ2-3	TGTGCCAGCTCACCCTGGGTGAGCACAGATACGCAGTATTTT	CASSPWVSTDTQYF
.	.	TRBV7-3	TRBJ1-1	TGTGCCAGCAGCCCCATTATGTTGGGGAACACTGAAGCTTTCTTT	CASSPIMLGNTEAFF
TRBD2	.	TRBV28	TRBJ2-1	TGTGCCAGCAGTTTATGGGGCCTAGCGGGGGCCGGATACAATGAGCAGTTCTTC	CASSLWGLAGAGYNEQFF
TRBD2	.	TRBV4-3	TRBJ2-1	TGCGCCAGCAGCCAAACTAGCGGGGTCGGCAATGAGCAGTTCTTC	CASSQTSGVGNEQFF
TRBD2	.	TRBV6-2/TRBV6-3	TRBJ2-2	TGTGCCAGCAGCGTTAGCGGGGGGGCCGGGGAGCTGTTTTTT	CASSVSGGAGELFF
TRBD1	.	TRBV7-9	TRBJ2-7	TGTGCCAGCAACCGACAGGGGGGGACTCCCTACGAGCAGTACTTC	CASNRQGGTPYEQYF
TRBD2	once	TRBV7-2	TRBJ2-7	TGTGCCAGCAGCTCGGGACGCGGGGGGTCCCTCTACGAGCAGTACTTC	CASSSGRGGSLYEQYF
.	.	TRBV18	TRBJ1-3	TGTGCCAGCTCACCCAATCAGGCCCTCTCTGGAAACACCATATATTTT	CASSPNQALSGNTIYF
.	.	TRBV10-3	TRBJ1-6	TGTGCCATCAACCTCCGGGATGAGTATAATTCACCCCTCCACTTT	CAINLRDEYNSPLHF
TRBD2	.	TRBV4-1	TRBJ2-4	TGCGCCAGCAGCCAAGAATCGGCGGGGGTAAACATTCAGTACTTC	CASSQESAGVNIQYF
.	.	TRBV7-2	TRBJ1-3	TGTGCCAGCAGCCTAAACAGGGCCCCAGACACCATATATTTT	CASSLNRAPDTIYF
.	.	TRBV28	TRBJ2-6	TGTGCCAGCAGTTTATCCCCGGGGGCCCCTGGGGCCAACGTCCTGACTTTC	CASSLSPGAPGANVLTF
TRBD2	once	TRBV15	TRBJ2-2	TGTGCCACCAGCAGAGGATATCGCGGGGGGAAGGACGGGGAGCTGTTTTTT	CATSRGYRGGKDGELFF
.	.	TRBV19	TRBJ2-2	TGTGCCAGTAGTATAAAAGTACTCCGTACGCAGACCGGGGAGCTGTTTTTT	CASSIKVLRTQTGELFF
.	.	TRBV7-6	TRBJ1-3	TGTGCCAGCAGCTTAGTGAACTCTGGAAACACCATATATTTT	CASSLVNSGNTIYF
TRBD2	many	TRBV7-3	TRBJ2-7	TGTGCCAGCAGCTTGTGGACTGCGGGGGGCGAGCAGTACTTC	CASSLWTAGGEQYF
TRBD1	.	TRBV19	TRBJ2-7	TGTGCCAGTAGTCCTCCCCCGGGACAGGGGATCGAGCAGTACTTC	CASSPPPGQGIEQYF
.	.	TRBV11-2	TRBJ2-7	TGTGCCAGCAGCTTAGTGGTGTACGAGCAGTACTTC	CASSLVVYEQYF